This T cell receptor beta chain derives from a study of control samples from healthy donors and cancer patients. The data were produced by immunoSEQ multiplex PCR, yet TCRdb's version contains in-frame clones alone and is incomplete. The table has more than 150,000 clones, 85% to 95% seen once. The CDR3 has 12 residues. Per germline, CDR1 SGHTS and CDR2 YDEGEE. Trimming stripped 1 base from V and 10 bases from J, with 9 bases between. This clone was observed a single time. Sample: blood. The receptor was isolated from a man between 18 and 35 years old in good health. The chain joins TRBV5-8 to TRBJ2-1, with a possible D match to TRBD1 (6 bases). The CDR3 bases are TGTGCCAGCAGCTTGTACAGGGAGGAGCAGTTCTTC. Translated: CASSLYREEQFF.